This T cell receptor (beta chain) was profiled in a study of regulatory T cells in long-lasting Graves disease. Regarding the study as a whole: The study found TRBV28, TRBJ1-2 and TRBJ2-5 favored in persistent disease.

Regarding time point: persistent/refractory GD, antithyroid drugs over 5 years with positive TRAb. PBMCs provided the RNA from which the TCR library was made. The germline gives CDR1 SGDLS, CDR2 YYNGEE. The CDR3 spans 13 residues. Deletions cut 0 bases from V and 2 bases from J, with 6 bases between. About this clonotype itself: Its antigen is unidentified.

Relying on iRepertoire HTBI primers and Arm-PCR of CDR3 regions, the team built TCR beta libraries. Methods used by the authors: Identification of gene segments yielded around 64 TRBV and 14 TRBJ across samples. TCRdb processed the multiplex PCR reads anew with MiXCR; each CDR3 protein has one entry. In this record, the V and J calls reflect TCRdb's handling and not the investigators' own analysis. The table includes 300,000 to 500,000 distinct CDR3 sequences, 20% detected once. This material consisted of peripheral blood mononuclear cells (PBMCs), taken when the disease was refractory, from a patient treated with antithyroid drugs. The chain links TRBV9 to TRBJ2-7; D tentatively reads TRBD1 or TRBD2 (5 bases each). This TCR was sampled from a female donor with Graves disease. CDR3 amino acids: CASSVGGPYEQYF. The CDR3, as DNA: TGTGCCAGCAGCGTAGGGGGACCCTACGAGCAGTACTTC.